This T cell receptor beta chain emerged from a study of T cell changes during pregnancy in multiple sclerosis. The CDR3 covers 14 residues. Germline loops: CDR1 SGHVS, CDR2 FQNEAQ. The V and J ends lost 1 base and 8 bases respectively, with 11 bases between them. The protocol was immunoSEQ multiplex PCR, while the TCRdb copy is restricted to in-frame clones and leaves out a portion. The sample has roughly 71,000 clones, around nine tenths seen once; the top ten hold 1.6%. Sequencing used peripheral blood, obtained in the first trimester of pregnancy. This chain uses TRBV7-8 with TRBJ1-4; a possible D gene is TRBD1 (5 bases). This TCR was sampled from a female donor in good health, enrolled as a control in a pregnancy study. CDR3: CASSLGRDLEKLFF. Written as DNA, the CDR3 is TGTGCCAGCAGCTTAGGCAGGGATCTGGAAAAACTGTTTTTT.